This note documents a single TCR beta chain sequence. Its specificity is unknown. These data belong to a study of T cells in localized non-small cell lung cancer. Study-level findings and limits: Adjacent lung was found to contain a median approximately 60 of the top 100 tumor clones. Uninvolved adjacent lung had the highest recorded T cell clonality, with tumor below it.

The table came from immunoSEQ multiplex PCR; TCRdb's copy has only in-frame clones and leaves some out. The sample yields about 77,000 clones, 88% seen once. Sequences were derived from peripheral blood, sampled before any cancer treatment. This TCR came from a woman between 35 and 70 years old with stage I squamous cell lung carcinoma.

CDR3 region: CASGSSPLYNEQFF. The CDR3 nucleotides are TGTGCTAGTGGTTCCTCCCCACTATACAATGAGCAGTTCTTC. The chain has TRBV12-5 and TRBJ2-1; no definite D call. This CDR3 region has 14 residues. V dropped 4 bases and J dropped 4 bases, with 11 bases sitting between them. Germline V CDR1 and CDR2: LGHNT, FRNRAP.